The 5 T cell receptor beta chains below all came from one sample that was sequenced in a study of early T cells in non-severe SARS-CoV-2 infection. MiXCR was run by TCRdb on the 5' RACE reads, yielding one entry per CDR3 protein. The repertoire holds approximately 42,000 distinct CDR3 sequences, approximately 6.9% seen once, with 4% to 5.5% in the top ten. The sequencing sample was made of whole blood. The receptors were gathered from an adult who was a healthcare worker with PCR-confirmed SARS-CoV-2 infection or an uninfected control (not recorded which).

This clonotype was observed many times. The CDR3 sequence: CASSLTSQTGVNYGYTF. The CDR3 DNA sequence: TGTGCCAGCAGTCTTACCTCTCAGACAGGGGTGAACTATGGCTACACCTTC. This chain connects TRBV27 to TRBJ1-2; 8 bases fit TRBD1. CDR3 size: 17 residues. V lost 5 bases and J lost 2; bases outside the gene matches: 13. Germline V lookup: CDR1 MNHEY, CDR2 SMNVEV (reference sequence).

This clonotype has at least ten counts. The chain links TRBV2 to TRBJ2-3; TRBD1 agrees at 7 bases. Trimming cost V 1 base and J 4 bases; bases outside gene matches: 8. The germline V gene encodes CDR1 SNHLY and CDR2 FYNNEI. The length of the CDR3 is 16 residues. This chain's CDR3 is CASSEGQGFLADTQYF. The DNA of the CDR3 is TGTGCCAGCAGTGAAGGACAGGGATTTTTGGCAGATACGCAGTATTTT. Together with reference TRBV2 and TRBJ2-3, the CDR3 gives the full variable domain: EPEVTQTPSHQVTQMGQEVILRCVPISNHLYFYWYRQILGQKVEFLVSFYNNEISEKSEIFDDQFSVERPDGSNFTLKIRSTKLEDSAMYFCASSEGQGFLADTQYFGPGTRLTVL.

The chain couples TRBV6-5 to TRBJ1-1; TRBD1 is a possible D gene (6 bases). Trimming removed 0 bases at V and 0 bases at J, with 8 bases between. Germline V gene lookup returns CDR1 MNHEY and CDR2 SVGAGI. This CDR3 comprises 15 residues. CDR3 in DNA: TGTGCCAGCAGTTACTCCGGGGACATGAACACTGAAGCTTTCTTT. Protein: CASSYSGDMNTEAFF.

This clonotype was seen a few times. The V and J genes are TRBV29-1 and TRBJ2-7; D unresolved. The CDR3 covers 14 residues. Germline V gene data show CDR1 as SQVTM and CDR2 as ANQGSEA. V was shortened by 4 bases and J by 0 bases, with 13 bases between the two germline ends. CDR3 residues: CSVGGGQASYEQYF. As DNA, the CDR3 is TGCAGCGTTGGGGGTGGCCAAGCCTCCTACGAGCAGTACTTC.

This clonotype came up many times. This chain connects TRBV11-2 to TRBJ2-5; TRBD1 matches at 7 bases. Germline CDR1 is SGHAT and CDR2 is FQNNGV. The CDR3 contains 14 residues. Trimming removed 6 bases from V and 2 bases from J; junction bases left unmatched: 6. CDR3 DNA: TGTGCCAGCAGGGAGACAGGGCGGCAAGAGACCCAGTACTTC. Protein: CASRETGRQETQYF.